This T cell receptor beta chain was recovered during a study of Ad26.COV2.S vaccination and SARS-CoV-2 variants. General study results and limits: Substantial breadth was reported for post-vaccination spike-specific CD8+ and CD4+ T cells. It is possible that the TCR breadth and depth analyses underestimated the total T cell responses.

As to this clone: The antigen is undetermined.

The treatment: 15 to 20 received Ad26.COV2.S at low or high dose, single or two shots; 5 received placebo; per-sample allocation not given. Repertoires come from day 63 after the first vaccine or placebo injection. Only in-frame clones appear in the TCRdb table, and some are missing; sequencing was by immunoSEQ multiplex PCR. The sample contains about 350,000 clones, about 86% of which appear only once. From germline, CDR1 is SGHTA and CDR2 FQGTGA. The CDR3 runs to 15 residues. The V end was cut by 5 bases, the J end by 0 bases, with 12 bases between. The rearrangement links TRBV7-3 to TRBJ2-3, with D perhaps given as TRBD1 or TRBD2 (5 bases each). The material was peripheral blood, obtained in a trial of Ad26.COV2.S vaccine versus placebo. The receptor comes from a person aged 18-60 years who received the Ad26.COV2.S COVID-19 vaccine or a placebo. DNA for the CDR3: TGTGCCAGCAGCACGGGACCCTCTAGCACAGATACGCAGTATTTT. Amino acid sequence: CASSTGPSSTDTQYF.